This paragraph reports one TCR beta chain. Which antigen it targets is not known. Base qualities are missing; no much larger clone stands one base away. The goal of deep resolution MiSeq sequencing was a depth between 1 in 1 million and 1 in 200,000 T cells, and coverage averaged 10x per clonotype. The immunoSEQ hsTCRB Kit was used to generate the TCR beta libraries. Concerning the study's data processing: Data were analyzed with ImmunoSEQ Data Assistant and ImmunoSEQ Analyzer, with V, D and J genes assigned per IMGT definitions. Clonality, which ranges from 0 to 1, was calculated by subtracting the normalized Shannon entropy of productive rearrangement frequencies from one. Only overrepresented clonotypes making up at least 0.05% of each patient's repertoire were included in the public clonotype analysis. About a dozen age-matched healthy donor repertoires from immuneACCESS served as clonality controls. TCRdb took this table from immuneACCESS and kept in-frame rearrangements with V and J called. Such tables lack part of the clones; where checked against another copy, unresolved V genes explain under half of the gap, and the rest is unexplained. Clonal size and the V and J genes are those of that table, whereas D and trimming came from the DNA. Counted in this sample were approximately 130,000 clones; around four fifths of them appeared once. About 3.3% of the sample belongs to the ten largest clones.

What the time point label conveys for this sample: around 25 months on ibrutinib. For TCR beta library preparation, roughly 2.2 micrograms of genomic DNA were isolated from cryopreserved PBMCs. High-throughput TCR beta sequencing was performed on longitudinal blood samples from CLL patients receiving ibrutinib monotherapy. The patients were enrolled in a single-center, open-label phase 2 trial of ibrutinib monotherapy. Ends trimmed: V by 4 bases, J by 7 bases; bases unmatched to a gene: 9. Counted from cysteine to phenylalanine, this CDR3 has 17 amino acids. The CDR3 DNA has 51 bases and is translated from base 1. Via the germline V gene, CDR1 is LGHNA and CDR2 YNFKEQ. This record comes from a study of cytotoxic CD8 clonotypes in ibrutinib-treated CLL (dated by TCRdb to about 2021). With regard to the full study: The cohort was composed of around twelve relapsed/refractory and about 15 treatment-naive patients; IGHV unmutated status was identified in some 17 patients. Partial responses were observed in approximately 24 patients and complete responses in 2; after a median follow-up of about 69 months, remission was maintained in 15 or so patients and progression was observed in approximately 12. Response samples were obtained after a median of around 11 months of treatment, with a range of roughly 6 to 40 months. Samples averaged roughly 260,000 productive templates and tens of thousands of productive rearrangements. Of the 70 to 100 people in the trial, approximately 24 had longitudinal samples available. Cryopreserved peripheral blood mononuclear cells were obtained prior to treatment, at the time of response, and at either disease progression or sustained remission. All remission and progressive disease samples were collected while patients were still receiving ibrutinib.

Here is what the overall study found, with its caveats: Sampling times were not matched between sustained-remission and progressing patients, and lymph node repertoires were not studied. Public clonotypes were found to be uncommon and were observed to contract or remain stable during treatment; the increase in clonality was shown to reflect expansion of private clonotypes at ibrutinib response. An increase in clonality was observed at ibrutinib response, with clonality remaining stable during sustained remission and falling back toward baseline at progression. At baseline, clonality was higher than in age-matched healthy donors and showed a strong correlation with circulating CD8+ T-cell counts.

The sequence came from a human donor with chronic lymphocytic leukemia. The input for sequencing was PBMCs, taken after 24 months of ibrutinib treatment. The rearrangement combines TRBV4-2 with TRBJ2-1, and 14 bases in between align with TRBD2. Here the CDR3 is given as CASSLRLAGGPGNEQFF. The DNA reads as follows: TGTGCCAGCAGCCTAAGACTAGCGGGGGGGCCGGGGAATGAGCAGTTCTTC.